The following is a TCR beta chain sequence with its context. The data were taken from a study of T cell responses to AZD1222 COVID-19 vaccine. V lost 5 bases to trimming and J lost 4 bases; unmatched junction nucleotides: 7. Germline V lookup: CDR1 SNHLY, CDR2 FYNNEI. The CDR3 spans 14 residues. Assay: immunoSEQ multiplex PCR; the TCRdb copy retains only in-frame clones and omits some. The sample shows about 160,000 clones, 91% of them seen only once. The rearrangement uses TRBV2 and TRBJ2-7; 8 bases line up with TRBD1. The TCR originated in an adult in good health. The source material was peripheral blood, sampled on day 0 of AZD1222 vaccination. DNA for the CDR3: TGTGCCAGCAGTCAAGAGCAGGGGGCTTACGAGCAGTACTTC. It is translated as CASSQEQGAYEQYF.